This T cell receptor (beta chain) stems from a study of T cell responses to AZD1222 COVID-19 vaccine. Whole-study findings and limits: Spike-specific TCRs gained breadth and depth after people received two AZD1222 doses. At baseline, seropositivity was found in only six or seven AZD1222 recipients. Targeting of unmutated variant regions was reportedly seen in nearly half of spike-specific TCRs. No repertoire was sampled before or during the peak T cell response, only after it.

V was shortened by 1 base and J by 11 bases, with 17 bases between the two germline ends. The germline V gene has CDR1 LGHNT and CDR2 FRNRAP. The length of the CDR3 is 14 residues. As regards this clone: Antigen unknown.

Only in-frame clones appear in the TCRdb table, and some are missing; sequencing was by immunoSEQ multiplex PCR. This table has more than 70,000 clones, roughly nine tenths appearing once. The rearrangement uses TRBV12-5 and TRBJ1-2; D perhaps matches TRBD1 (6 bases). The starting material was peripheral blood, obtained on day 0 of AZD1222 vaccination. The sequence was obtained from an adult in good health. In DNA, the CDR3 is TGTGCTAGTGGTTTGGACCTCCGGGACACTTTGTACACCTTC. This gives the protein CASGLDLRDTLYTF. The entire variable domain, with the rest obtained from reference TRBV12-5 and TRBJ1-2, is as follows: DARVTQTPRHKVTEMGQEVTMRCQPILGHNTVFWYRQTMMQGLELLAYFRNRAPLDDSGMPKDRFSAEMPDATLATLKIQPSEPRDSAVYFCASGLDLRDTLYTFGSGTRLTVV.